The text below deals with one TCR beta chain. The data were taken from a study of T cell changes during pregnancy in multiple sclerosis. The table came from immunoSEQ multiplex PCR; TCRdb's copy has only in-frame clones and leaves some out. The sample lists over 50,000 clones, approximately 89% seen once, with over 1.2% in the top ten. CDR1 MDHEN and CDR2 SYDVKM come from the germline V gene. The CDR3 contains 15 residues. V was trimmed by 6 bases and J by 5 bases, leaving 14 bases between them. The V call is TRBV28, the J call TRBJ1-6; possible D gene TRBD1, 5 bases. The sequences come from peripheral blood, collected in the third trimester of pregnancy. This clonotype was sampled from a female donor in good health, enrolled as a control in a pregnancy study. The CDR3 is CASSPPRGNNSPLHF. CDR3 nucleotides: TGTGCCAGCAGCCCCCCACGGGGGAATAATTCACCCCTCCACTTT.